Listed below are T cell receptor beta chains from one sample, sequenced in a study of T cell responses to AZD1222 COVID-19 vaccine. TCRdb's copy holds only in-frame clones and misses some; the assay was immunoSEQ multiplex PCR. The data hold approximately 260,000 clones, with 93% observed a single time. Specimen: peripheral blood, collected on day 0 of AZD1222 vaccination. The receptors were gathered from an adult in good health. Each CDR3 is given with its conserved first and last residue. The D gene is left open where the match is weak. Expanded clones are given a class, and other clones once, few, many or no size at all.

d_gene,v_gene,abundance,j_gene,CDR3aa,CDR3nt
NA,TRBV29-1,NA,TRBJ2-1,CSHARDTSYNEQFF,TGCAGCCATGCCCGGGACACCTCCTACAATGAGCAGTTCTTC
TRBD1,TRBV11-1,NA,TRBJ2-7,CASSAPGTDPYEQYF,TGTGCCAGCAGCGCACCCGGGACAGACCCCTACGAGCAGTACTTC
TRBD1,TRBV19,NA,TRBJ2-7,CASSMSKGQAYEQYF,TGTGCCAGTAGTATGTCAAAGGGACAGGCGTACGAGCAGTACTTC
TRBD1,TRBV7-9,NA,TRBJ1-4,CASSATGSEKLFF,TGTGCCAGCAGTGCGACAGGGAGTGAAAAACTGTTTTTT
NA,TRBV11-2,NA,TRBJ1-6,CASSSIKTGPINSPLHF,TGTGCCAGCAGCTCAATCAAGACCGGGCCAATAAATTCACCCCTCCACTTT
TRBD1,TRBV19,once,TRBJ2-3,CASSRDRIGDTQYF,TGTGCCAGTAGTCGGGACAGAATAGGAGATACGCAGTATTTT
NA,TRBV7-3,once,TRBJ1-2,CASSLRWGSGYTF,TGTGCCAGCAGCTTAAGGTGGGGGTCCGGCTACACCTTC
TRBD2,TRBV28,NA,TRBJ2-3,CASSGLAGVLYF,TGTGCCAGCAGCGGACTAGCGGGGGTGTTGTATTTT
NA,TRBV7-2,NA,TRBJ2-7,CASSLDYRGHYEQYF,TGTGCCAGCAGCCTCGACTACCGGGGACACTACGAGCAGTACTTC
NA,TRBV5-4,NA,TRBJ1-1,CASSLAGPAEAFF,TGTGCCAGCAGCTTGGCGGGACCGGCTGAAGCTTTCTTT
NA,TRBV19,NA,TRBJ2-1,CASSMAGRNEQFF,TGTGCCAGTAGTATGGCGGGGCGGAATGAGCAGTTCTTC
NA,TRBV19,once,TRBJ1-2,CASSIGQGEGYTF,TGTGCCAGTAGTATCGGGCAGGGAGAAGGCTACACCTTC
TRBD1,TRBV28,NA,TRBJ2-7,CASSTDRGQYEQYF,TGTGCCAGCAGTACCGACAGGGGGCAATACGAGCAGTACTTC